Included here is one T cell receptor beta chain sequence, with context. What it recognizes is unknown. The sample comes from a study of T-cell reconstitution after alpha-beta-depleted transplantation in children. Study-wide findings and caveats: It was reported that alpha-beta T cells came from several hundred expanded graft clones (about two months after transplant).

A TCRbeta library incorporating unique molecular identifiers was prepared. MiXCR, run by TCRdb on the PCR reads, gives a single entry per CDR3 protein. The sample shows fewer than 700,000 distinct CDR3 sequences, about an eighth of them seen only once. The material was PBMCs, mostly from graft donor cells, obtained 360 days after TCRalphabeta/CD19-depleted stem cell transplant. The source is a male patient younger than 18 who had a stem cell transplant for acute myeloid leukemia, so the T cells may come from the graft donor.

The CDR3 is CSVKTGSNTEAFF. For the CDR3, the DNA is TGCAGCGTGAAGACAGGTAGTAACACTGAAGCTTTCTTT. The chain joins TRBV29-1 to TRBJ1-1, with D tentatively TRBD1 (6 bases). The CDR3 spans 13 residues. Trimming left V 6 bases short and J 2 bases short, with 13 bases between. CDR1 SQVTM and CDR2 ANQGSEA come from the germline V gene.